One and the same sample provided the 32 T cell receptor beta chains below, sequenced in a study of T cell repertoires in cytomegalovirus infection. TCRdb passed the reads through MiXCR, listing each CDR3 protein once. This sample yields roughly 720,000 distinct CDR3 sequences, of which about a third are seen a single time; about 2.8% belongs to the top ten. The sequencing sample was made of PBMCs. All receptors derive from a human donor in good health (CMV status not recorded). Some clones in this sample may be carry-over from other donors' samples.

This clonotype was counted a single time. Here the CDR3 reads CASSLAPGAADGYTF. CDR3 DNA: TGCGCCAGCAGCTTGGCTCCGGGGGCCGCCGATGGCTACACCTTC. V and J are TRBV5-1 and TRBJ1-2; TRBD1 is a possible D gene (6 bases). The CDR3 length is 15 residues. Germline CDR1 reads SGHRS; CDR2 reads YFSETQ. The V gene lost 0 bases and the J gene lost 6 bases, with 15 bases spanning the gap.

This chain connects TRBV28 to TRBJ2-3; 9 bases match TRBD2. Germline V gene lookup returns CDR1 MDHEN and CDR2 SYDVKM. Germline trimming cut 3 bases from V and 6 bases from J; bases unmatched to any gene: 4. The CDR3 runs to 14 residues. The CDR3 region has the DNA TGTGCCAGCAGTTTGGTGCGGGGGGGTGATACGCAGTATTTT. Its translation: CASSLVRGGDTQYF.

The V gene is TRBV20-1, the J gene TRBJ1-1; D uncertain. Germline lookup yields CDR1 DFQATT and CDR2 SNEGSKA (reference sequence). The CDR3 is 10 amino acids. Trimming took off 3 bases at V and 5 bases at J, with 4 bases between the two ends. CDR3 amino acids: CSARETEAFF. Here the CDR3 DNA reads TGCAGTGCTAGGGAAACTGAAGCTTTCTTT.

The CDR3 nucleotides are TGTGCCAGCAGCTTAGCCGGGGCGGTATACTACGAGCAGTACTTC. This codes for CASSLAGAVYYEQYF. V gene TRBV7-2 combines with J gene TRBJ2-7; tentatively, D is TRBD1 or TRBD2 (5 bases each). Germline V gene data show CDR1 as SGHTA and CDR2 as FQGNSA. The CDR3 sequence is 15 residues long. Trimming took 0 bases from V and 3 from J, leaving 12 bases between them.

In its sample, this clonotype was seen many times. V and J are TRBV7-8 and TRBJ1-3; no clear D. This CDR3 is 14 amino acids long. V gave up 1 base and J gave up 2 bases, with 6 bases separating them. CDR1 and CDR2 (germline): SGHVS, FQNEAQ. The CDR3 nucleotides are TGTGCCAGCAGCTTAGTGTGGCCTGGAAACACCATATATTTT. It yields the protein CASSLVWPGNTIYF.

The chain employs TRBV19 and TRBJ2-7; possibly TRBD1 or TRBD2 for D (5 bases each). Germline CDR1 is LNHDA and CDR2 is SQIVND (reference sequence). Between the trimmed V and J ends, which lost 3 bases and 3 bases, there was a span of 9 bases. This CDR3 spans 13 amino acids. For the CDR3, the DNA is TGTGCCAGTAGTATTGGGGGAGACTACGAGCAGTACTTC. It translates to CASSIGGDYEQYF.

The rearrangement uses TRBV3-1 and TRBJ1-4; no reliable D call. The CDR3 sequence is 16 residues long. Looked up from germline, CDR1 is LGHDT and CDR2 is YNNKEL (reference sequence). V lost 0 bases and J lost 6, with 14 bases in between. CDR3 protein: CASSQDKHLFHEKLFF. The CDR3 DNA is TGTGCCAGCAGCCAAGATAAGCATCTTTTCCATGAAAAACTGTTTTTT.

J is TRBJ1-2 and V is TRBV7-2; no definite D call. From germline, CDR1 is SGHTA and CDR2 FQGNSA. This CDR3 has 16 residues. Trimming shortened V by 2 bases and J by 3 bases, and 16 bases separated the two germline ends. CDR3 residues: CASSLSAGIPDYGYTF. The CDR3 nucleotides are TGTGCCAGCAGCTTATCGGCGGGGATACCTGACTATGGCTACACCTTC.

The table lists this clonotype with a few counts. This chain connects TRBV7-2 to TRBJ1-2, with D tentatively TRBD1 (5 bases). The CDR3 extends over 12 amino acids. Germline V CDR1 and CDR2: SGHTA, FQGNSA. Trimming shortened V by 4 bases and J by 10 bases, and 13 bases separated the two germline ends. CDR3 bases: TGTGCCAGCAGCTCCAGGAGAGGGGCCTACACCTTC. It is translated as CASSSRRGAYTF.

This clonotype was counted only a few times. This chain joins TRBV7-8 and TRBJ1-5; D is unclear. This CDR3 has 15 residues. The V gene's germline CDR1 is SGHVS and CDR2 FQNEAQ. V dropped 5 bases and J dropped 0 bases, with 11 bases sitting between them. In DNA form, the CDR3 reads TGTGCCAGCAGCGTTAACAGCTATAGCAATCAGCCCCAGCATTTT. It translates to CASSVNSYSNQPQHF.

This clonotype was seen only a few times. The V call is TRBV20-1, the J call TRBJ2-5, with 8 bases aligning to TRBD2. Germline values: CDR1 DFQATT, CDR2 SNEGSKA (reference sequence). This CDR3 region has 13 residues. V was pared by 5 bases and J by 5 bases, with 7 bases of the junction left unmatched. The CDR3 protein is CSAAGGGDETQYF. CDR3 DNA sequence: TGCAGTGCTGCGGGGGGCGGGGACGAGACCCAGTACTTC.

The chain employs TRBV4-1 and TRBJ1-1, with a tentative D call TRBD1 (6 bases). The V end lost 3 bases, the J end lost 4 bases, and 15 bases lay between the germline ends. The CDR3 covers 15 residues. CDR1 and CDR2 (germline): MGHRA, YSYEKL. As DNA, the CDR3 is TGCGCCAGCAGCCAGGGCCAGGGGTTACGCACTGAAGCTTTCTTT. Its protein is CASSQGQGLRTEAFF.

This clonotype came up a few times. The V call is TRBV7-6, the J call TRBJ2-1; D is perhaps TRBD1 or TRBD2 (5 bases each). Germline CDR1 and CDR2: SGHVS and FNYEAQ. V lost 1 base and J 2 bases, leaving 12 bases between the germline ends. This CDR3 region has 16 residues. In nucleotides, the CDR3 is TGTGCCAGCAGCTTAGTAGTTGAGGGGACCTACAATGAGCAGTTCTTC. Its protein product is CASSLVVEGTYNEQFF.

A few counts support this clonotype. V and J are TRBV12-3 or TRBV12-4 and TRBJ2-2, with TRBD1 matching 7 bases. The ends lost 7 bases at V and 6 bases at J; junction bases unmatched: 11. There are 15 residues in the CDR3. The CDR3: CASTPQGGLAGELFF. CDR3 nucleotides: TGTGCCAGCACCCCCCAAGGGGGCCTCGCCGGGGAGCTGTTTTTT.

Only a few counts were recorded for this clonotype. V gene TRBV7-3 combines with J gene TRBJ2-3; 7 nucleotides align to TRBD2. Trimming at V came to 5 bases and at J to 6 bases, leaving 8 bases not matched to a gene. The V gene's germline CDR1 is SGHTA and CDR2 FQGTGA. CDR3 length equals 14 residues. CDR3 nucleotide sequence: TGTGCCAGCAGCCCAGCAGGGACTAAGGATACGCAGTATTTT. This codes for CASSPAGTKDTQYF.

This clonotype turned up a few times. The chain links TRBV7-8 to TRBJ1-4, with 10 bases that match TRBD1. CDR3 length: 15 amino acids. Unmatched junction bases numbered 5, after V lost 0 bases and J lost 10 bases. Germline CDR1 and CDR2: SGHVS and FQNEAQ. This chain's CDR3 is CASSLAGTGVGKLFF. The CDR3 nucleotides read TGTGCCAGCAGCTTAGCCGGGACAGGGGTTGGAAAACTGTTTTTT.

The chain is built from TRBV9 and TRBJ1-4; TRBD1 matches 9 bases. Germline V gene data show CDR1 as SGDLS and CDR2 as YYNGEE. V lost 3 bases, J lost 7 bases, and 7 bases stayed unmatched. This CDR3 is 15 amino acids long. The CDR3 loop reads CASSEGVTGGEKLFF. The CDR3 DNA is TGTGCCAGCAGCGAGGGGGTGACAGGGGGTGAAAAACTGTTTTTT.

CDR3 region: CASSFRTSGTREEQYF. CDR3 nucleotides: TGTGCCAGCAGCTTCCGGACTAGCGGGACACGGGAGGAGCAGTACTTC. The V and J genes are TRBV5-6 and TRBJ2-7; 12 bases are shared with TRBD2. The CDR3 sequence is 16 residues long. With 2 bases clipped from V and 7 bases from J, the junction kept 10 bases outside the gene matches. From germline, CDR1 is SGHDT and CDR2 YYEEEE.

J is TRBJ2-5 and V is TRBV3-1, with D perhaps assigned TRBD1 or TRBD2 (5 bases each). There are 13 residues in the CDR3. CDR1 and CDR2 from the germline V gene are LGHDT and YNNKEL (reference sequence). Trimming shortened V by 0 bases and J by 7 bases, and 9 bases separated the two germline ends. The CDR3 here is CASSQDGGRTQYF. The CDR3 coding sequence is TGTGCCAGCAGCCAAGATGGGGGACGGACCCAGTACTTC.

This chain joins TRBV29-1 and TRBJ1-5; a possible D gene is TRBD1 (5 bases). Germline V CDR1 and CDR2: SQVTM, ANQGSEA. The V and J ends lost 8 bases and 0 bases respectively, with 14 bases between them. The CDR3 covers 14 residues. Here the CDR3 reads CSTWGHSSNQPQHF. The DNA for the CDR3 is TGCAGCACGTGGGGCCACAGTAGCAATCAGCCCCAGCATTTT.

The chain couples TRBV6-6 to TRBJ2-4; TRBD2 is a possible D gene (6 bases). Germline assignment: CDR1 MNHNY and CDR2 SVGAGI (reference sequence). This CDR3 spans 13 amino acids. V was trimmed by 6 bases and J by 11 bases, leaving 17 bases between them. The CDR3 is CASSGGVGNVQYF. The CDR3 DNA follows: TGTGCCAGCAGCGGGGGAGTTGGGAACGTTCAGTACTTC.

This chain uses TRBV28 with TRBJ2-1; D possibly matches TRBD1 or TRBD2 (6 bases each). CDR1 and CDR2 from the germline V gene are MDHEN and SYDVKM. The CDR3 is made up of 18 amino acids. With 5 bases removed from V and 3 bases from J, the gap between germline ends came to 23 bases. DNA for the CDR3: TGTGCCAGCAGTGAAGACCCGGGGGCGGACAGTTACTACAATGAGCAGTTCTTC. Residues: CASSEDPGADSYYNEQFF.

The chain uses TRBV4-2 and TRBJ1-1; 11 nucleotides match TRBD1. Germline CDR1 LGHNA, CDR2 YNFKEQ. V trimming: 3 bases; J trimming: 4 bases; junction bases outside the gene matches: 16. The CDR3 is 19 residues long. CDR3 sequence reads: CASSQGVPSGQGARTEAFF. The CDR3 DNA follows: TGTGCCAGCAGCCAGGGAGTACCCTCTGGACAGGGGGCGCGCACTGAAGCTTTCTTT.

This clonotype occurred many times. The V gene is TRBV6-2 or TRBV6-3, the J gene TRBJ1-2; TRBD1 matches 10 bases. The length of the CDR3 is 15 residues. CDR1 is MNHEY and CDR2 is SVGEGT in the germline V gene. V dropped 6 bases and J dropped 4; count of bases not matched to a gene: 8. In DNA, the CDR3 is TGTGCCAGCAGGAAGACAGGGGGCGACGGCTATGGCTACACCTTC. It encodes CASRKTGGDGYGYTF.

As concerns this clonotype: A read error may explain this, as a much larger clone is one base away. The chain recombines TRBV7-2 with TRBJ2-7, with a weak D call TRBD2 (5 bases). The CDR3 sequence is 14 residues long. Trimming cost V 3 bases and J 5 bases, with 14 bases left between them. Germline loops: CDR1 SGHTA, CDR2 FQGNSA. CDR3 region: CTSSFSGSADEQYF. In nucleotides, the CDR3 is TGTACCAGCAGCTTTTCTGGGAGTGCCGACGAGCAGTACTTC. Full variable domain (outside the CDR3, taken from reference TRBV7-2 and TRBJ2-7): GAGVSQSPSNKVTEKGKDVELRCDPISGHTALYWYRQSLGQGLEFLIYFQGNSAPDKSGLPSDRFSAERTGGSVSTLTIQRTQQEDSAVYLCTSSFSGSADEQYFGPGTRLTVT.

This clonotype was detected a few times. The chain joins TRBV10-3 to TRBJ1-5; a weak D match, TRBD1 (5 bases). This CDR3 region has 13 residues. Germline V gene data show CDR1 as ENHRY and CDR2 as SYGVKD. V was clipped by 6 bases and J by 3 bases, with 9 bases between them. CDR3 DNA: TGTGCCATCAGAACGGGACCCAATCAGCCCCAGCATTTT. It translates to CAIRTGPNQPQHF.

As to this clonotype: Since a much larger clone is just one base distant, this may be a read error. The chain has TRBV7-9 and TRBJ2-5; D remains unclear. The length of the CDR3 is 12 residues. The ends were cut back, 3 bases at V and 5 bases at J, with 7 bases in the middle. Germline CDR1 and CDR2: SEHNR and FQNEAQ (reference sequence). The CDR3 DNA reads as TGTGCCAGCAGCTTTAATGTGGAGACCCAGTACTTC. Translated: CASSFNVETQYF.

This clonotype was found many times. J is TRBJ2-7 and V is TRBV7-8; TRBD2 is a possible D gene (6 bases). The germline CDR1 and CDR2 sequences are SGHVS and FQNEAQ. The CDR3 loop spans 13 amino acids. V was cut by 5 bases and J by 5 bases, with 13 bases left in between. The CDR3 spells CASSPSGGNEQYF. The DNA for the CDR3 is TGTGCCAGCAGCCCCAGTGGGGGGAACGAGCAGTACTTC. Variable domain in full (rest from reference TRBV7-8 and TRBJ2-7): GAGVSQSPRYKVAKRGQDVALRCDPISGHVSLFWYQQALGQGPEFLTYFQNEAQLDKSGLPSDRFFAERPEGSVSTLKIQRTQQEDSAVYLCASSPSGGNEQYFGPGTRLTVT.

The rearrangement links TRBV11-2 to TRBJ2-3, with D perhaps TRBD1 or TRBD2 (5 bases each). The CDR3 extends over 16 amino acids. Trimming pared 5 bases from V and 4 bases from J, leaving 19 bases between. The germline gives CDR1 SGHAT, CDR2 FQNNGV. CDR3 residues: CASSPLGGQGADTQYF. The DNA for the CDR3 is TGTGCCAGCAGCCCATTAGGAGGCCAGGGCGCAGATACGCAGTATTTT.

This clonotype was recorded a few times. V is TRBV28 and J is TRBJ1-5; TRBD1 might be the D (6 bases). The ends were cut back, 5 bases at V and 0 bases at J, with 14 bases in the middle. This CDR3 is built from 16 residues. CDR1 and CDR2 (germline): MDHEN, SYDVKM. This CDR3 is CASSQYRAPSNQPQHF. The DNA of the CDR3 is TGTGCCAGCAGTCAGTACAGGGCCCCTAGCAATCAGCCCCAGCATTTT.

The CDR3 nucleotides are TGTGCCAGTTCCGTGCAGGGGGCACGAGGCTACACCTTC. Its translation is CASSVQGARGYTF. The chain has TRBV6-2 or TRBV6-3 and TRBJ1-2; 8 bases line up with TRBD1. V was clipped by 9 bases and J by 8 bases; unmatched bases: 11. The germline CDR1 and CDR2 sequences are MNHEY and SVGEGT. The CDR3 extends over 13 amino acids.

This clonotype appeared a few times. The chain is built from TRBV6-5 and TRBJ2-1; D possibly corresponds to TRBD1 (6 bases). This CDR3 is built from 10 residues. Trimming took 6 bases from V and 13 from J, leaving 10 bases between them. Germline lookup yields CDR1 MNHEY and CDR2 SVGAGI. The CDR3 sequence is CASRYRAQFF. The CDR3 DNA sequence: TGTGCCAGCAGGTACAGGGCCCAGTTCTTC.